One and the same sample provided the 21 T cell receptor gamma chains below, sequenced in a study of gammadelta T cells in human blood. TCRdb re-called clones from the RT-PCR reads using CATT. The data hold approximately 200 gamma-chain clones, with under 65% observed a single time. The sample consisted of Vgamma9Vdelta2 gamma-delta T cells from adult blood. All receptors come from a human donor.

A word on this clone: This likely stems from a read error, as it lies one base from a far larger clone. J is TRGJP and V is TRGV9. CDR1 and CDR2 from the germline V gene are GITISATS and ISYDGTV (reference sequence). This CDR3 comprises 16 residues. The CDR3 DNA sequence: TGTGCCTTGTGGGAGGTGCAAGAGTTGGGCAAAAAAAACAAGGTATTT. It specifies CALWEVQELGKKNKVF.

A note on this clone: A far larger clone is one base from this, pointing to a likely read error. The chain recombines TRGV9 with TRGJ1 or TRGJ2. V trimming: 0 bases; J trimming: 7 bases; junction bases outside the gene matches: 3. CDR1 is GITISATS, CDR2 ISYDGTV, per germline (reference sequence). The CDR3 spans 12 residues. In DNA form, the CDR3 reads TGTGCCTTGTGGGAGGTGCACTATAAGAAACTCTTT. Translating gives CALWEVHYKKLF.

In its sample, this clone is large. The rearrangement uses TRGV9 and TRGJ1 or TRGJ2. The germline V gene encodes CDR1 GITISATS and CDR2 ISYDGTV (reference sequence). Trimming removed 2 bases from V and 0 bases from J; junction bases left unmatched: 4. This CDR3 is 14 amino acids long. The DNA for the CDR3 is TGTGCCTTGTGGGAGGGCCTGAATTATTATAAGAAACTCTTT. It encodes CALWEGLNYYKKLF.

The table lists this clone with a few counts. A much larger clone is a single base away; this may be a read error. This sequence joins TRGV9 and TRGJP. The CDR3 contains 16 residues. CDR1 GITISATS and CDR2 ISYDGTV come from the germline V gene (reference sequence). The junction had 2 bases not matched to a gene; V was cut back by 1 base and J by 5 bases. Written as DNA, the CDR3 is TGTGCCTTGTGGGAGGTAAAAGAGTTGGGCAAAAAAATCAAGGTATTT. Translated: CALWEVKELGKKIKVF.

Regarding this clone: The likely explanation is a read error, given a far larger clone one base away. This sample also contains other DNA sequences that code for the same CDR3. The chain employs TRGV9 and TRGJP. The CDR3 is made up of 15 amino acids. The V gene's germline CDR1 is GITISATS and CDR2 ISYDGTV (reference sequence). In DNA, the CDR3 is TGTGCCTTGTGGGCTCAGGCGTTGGGCAAAAAGATCAAGGTATTT. This gives the protein CALWAQALGKKIKVF.

As regards this clone: This is likely an artifact of a read error, given a far larger clone one base away. This chain links TRGV2 with TRGJ1 or TRGJ2. There are 13 residues in the CDR3. The germline V gene has CDR1 EGSNGY and CDR2 YDSYNSKV. The CDR3 here is CATWDGPRYKKLF. The CDR3 bases are TGTGCAACCTGGGACGGGCCAAGATATAAGAAACTCTTT.

With regard to this clone: A read error is the likely source, as a far larger clone sits one nucleotide away. The V and J genes are TRGV9 and TRGJP. The CDR3 is 17 amino acids. J gave up 4 bases and V 6 bases, and 9 bases lay outside the gene matches. In germline, CDR1 is GITISATS, CDR2 ISYDGTV (reference sequence). CDR3 sequence reads: CALWRSTQELGKKIKVF. CDR3 sequence (DNA): TGTGCCTTGTGGAGATCGACTCAAGAGTTGGGCAAAAAAATCAAGGTATTT.

With respect to this clone: A far larger clone is one base from this, pointing to a likely read error. This CDR3 is also generated by other DNA sequences in the sample. The chain has TRGV9 and TRGJP. Germline V CDR1 and CDR2: GITISATS, ISYDGTV (reference sequence). The CDR3 covers 16 residues. V was clipped by 1 base and J by 10 bases; unmatched bases: 7. CDR3 loop: CALWEVIELGKKIKVF. CDR3 nucleotides: TGTGCCTTGTGGGAGGTTATAGAATTGGGCAAAAAAATCAAGGTATTT.

With regard to this clone: This likely stems from a read error, as it lies one base from a far larger clone. This chain uses TRGV9 with TRGJP. The CDR3 is 16 residues long. The germline CDR1 and CDR2 sequences are GITISATS and ISYDGTV (reference sequence). The CDR3 reads CALWEGRELCKKIKVF. CDR3 nucleotides: TGTGCCTTGTGGGAGGGCAGGGAGTTGTGCAAAAAAATCAAGGTATTT.

This clone is termed hyperexpanded (1% or more). Other DNA sequences from this sample encode an identical CDR3 as well. The V and J genes are TRGV9 and TRGJP. The CDR3 is 19 residues long. Germline values: CDR1 GITISATS, CDR2 ISYDGTV (reference sequence). J lost 6 bases, V lost 1 base, and 12 bases had no gene match. The CDR3 sequence: CALWEVNAGPELGKKIKVF. CDR3 in DNA: TGTGCCTTGTGGGAGGTAAACGCGGGCCCAGAGTTGGGCAAAAAAATCAAGGTATTT.

Note on this clone: This is likely an artifact of a read error, given a far larger clone one base away. The chain employs TRGV9 and TRGJP. Germline CDR1 reads GITISATS; CDR2 reads ISYDGTV (reference sequence). This CDR3 region has 16 residues. The CDR3, as DNA: TGTGCCTTGTGGGAGAGGGACGAGTTGGGCAAAAAAATCGAGGTATTT. Residues: CALWERDELGKKIEVF.

Regarding this clone: This probably arose from a read error, given a far larger clone one base away. In the same sample, other DNA sequences code for this CDR3. The rearrangement joins TRGV9 to TRGJP. V lost 5 bases, J lost 10 bases, and 8 bases stayed unmatched. The V gene's germline CDR1 is GITISATS and CDR2 ISYDGTV (reference sequence). The CDR3 is 15 residues long. The CDR3 region is CALWAQALGKKIKVF. CDR3 DNA sequence: TGTGCCTTGTGGGCTCAGGCTTTGGGCAAAAAAATCAAGGTATTT.

Within the sample, this clone is large (0.1 to 1%). The chain uses TRGV10 and TRGJP2. TRGV10 is an open reading frame whose function is uncertain. CDR3 length: 22 amino acids. The junction had 29 bases not matched to a gene; V was cut back by 8 bases and J by 1 base. CDR3 in amino acids: CAAWDFLCPVIFTASSDWIKTF. In DNA, the CDR3 is TGTGCTGCGTGGGATTTTTTGTGCCCGGTAATTTTTACCGCTAGTAGTGATTGGATCAAGACGTTT.

With regard to this clone: The likely explanation is a read error, given a far larger clone one base away. J is TRGJP and V is TRGV9. Germline CDR1 GITISATS, CDR2 ISYDGTV (reference sequence). The V segment lost 4 bases and the J segment 5 bases; nucleotides outside the gene matches: 5. This CDR3 contains 16 residues. Here the CDR3 DNA reads TGTGCCTTGTGGGATGCCGAAGAGTTGGGCAAAAAAATCAAGGTATTT. Translating gives CALWDAEELGKKIKVF.

With regard to this clone: Only one base separates this from a far larger clonotype, so it likely reflects a read error. Other DNA sequences from this sample encode an identical CDR3 as well. This sequence joins TRGV9 and TRGJP. CDR1 and CDR2 from the germline V gene are GITISATS and ISYDGTV (reference sequence). The CDR3 extends over 16 amino acids. CDR3 DNA: TGTGCCTTGTGGGAGGTTCAAGAGTTGGGCAAAAAAATCAAAGTATTT. Its protein is CALWEVQELGKKIKVF.

On this clone itself: With only one base between it and a far larger clone, this is likely a read error. This chain connects TRGV9 to TRGJP. The V gene's germline CDR1 is GITISATS and CDR2 ISYDGTV (reference sequence). The CDR3 sequence is 16 residues long. The CDR3 sequence: CALWGVHLLGKKIKVF. CDR3 bases: TGTGCCTTGTGGGGGGTGCACTTGTTGGGCAAAAAAATCAAGGTATTT.

Judged by abundance, this clone is hyperexpanded. Other nucleotide sequences from this sample produce the same CDR3. The chain carries TRGV9 and TRGJP. The V segment lost 2 bases and the J segment 6 bases; nucleotides outside the gene matches: 7. This CDR3 contains 17 residues. CDR1 is GITISATS, CDR2 ISYDGTV, per germline (reference sequence). Here the CDR3 DNA reads TGTGCCTTGTGGGAGGCGCCCCCAGAGTTGGGCAAAAAAATCAAGGTATTT. This translates into CALWEAPPELGKKIKVF.

Judged by abundance, this clone is large. Different DNA sequences within this sample yield the same CDR3. The rearrangement uses TRGV9 and TRGJP. This CDR3 is 19 amino acids long. CDR1 GITISATS and CDR2 ISYDGTV come from the germline V gene (reference sequence). V shed 1 base, J shed 4 bases, and the junction held 10 bases outside the gene matches. The CDR3 protein is CALWEVDLYQELGKKIKVF. Written as DNA, the CDR3 is TGTGCCTTGTGGGAGGTAGATTTATACCAAGAGTTGGGCAAAAAAATCAAGGTATTT.

Remarks on this clone: It is likely a read error: a sequence one base away is far more abundant. The V gene is TRGV9, the J gene TRGJ1 or TRGJ2. After removal of 3 bases from V and 8 bases from J, the junction contained 4 bases not matched to a gene. The CDR3 has 11 amino acids. CDR1 is GITISATS and CDR2 is ISYDGTV in the germline V gene (reference sequence). CDR3 in DNA: TGTGCCTTGTGGGAGTGCAATAAGAAACTCTTT. This gives the protein CALWECNKKLF.

To note about this clone: A far larger clone is only one base removed, so a read error is likely. Other DNA sequences in this specimen translate into the identical CDR3. This chain links TRGV9 with TRGJP. The germline gives CDR1 GITISATS, CDR2 ISYDGTV (reference sequence). The CDR3 length is 16 residues. V lost 2 bases and J lost 4; bases outside the gene matches: 2. CDR3 in amino acids: CALWEAQELGKKIKVF. The CDR3 nucleotides read TGTGCCTTGTGGGAGGCCCAAGAGTTGGGCAAAAAAATCAAGGTATTT.

With respect to this clone: It differs at one base from a far larger clone, so likely a read error. The V and J genes are TRGV9 and TRGJP. Per germline, CDR1 GITISATS and CDR2 ISYDGTV (reference sequence). The CDR3 contains 16 residues. This chain's CDR3 is CAWWERDELGKKIKVF. The CDR3 DNA follows: TGTGCCTGGTGGGAGAGGGACGAGTTGGGCAAAAAAATCAAGGTATTT.